A selection of T cell receptor beta chains follows, all from one sample in a study of blood T cell repertoires in COVID-19. Sequenced by immunoSEQ multiplex PCR; TCRdb stores in-frame clones only, minus some. The data show a few hundred thousand clones, 70% to 90% seen once. The sequenced sample consisted of peripheral blood. Receptor source: a man in his 60s with acute or convalescent COVID-19. Both conserved end residues are part of each CDR3. D genes are given only for firm matches. For some rows the clone size is stated as once, few or many, or as a class when expanded; others skip it.

d_gene | len | abundance | j_gene | v_gene | CDR3nt | CDR3aa
TRBD1 | 15 | . | TRBJ2-5 | TRBV6-1 | TGTGCCAGCAGTGACCGGGACAGGGGGGTTGAGACCCAGTACTTC | CASSDRDRGVETQYF
. | 12 | once | TRBJ1-2 | TRBV7-9 | TGTGCCAGCAGCCCGACAGGATATGGCTACACCTTC | CASSPTGYGYTF
TRBD1 | 15 | . | TRBJ2-2 | TRBV18 | TGTGCCAGCTCACCTACAGGGGTGGACACCGGGGAGCTGTTTTTT | CASSPTGVDTGELFF
. | 15 | once | TRBJ2-3 | TRBV27 | TGTGCCAGCAGTGAAAACAGGGCTAGCACAGATACGCAGTATTTT | CASSENRASTDTQYF
TRBD1 | 14 | . | TRBJ2-7 | TRBV10-3 | TGTGCCATCAGCCAGGACAGGGGGCCCTACGAGCAGTACTTC | CAISQDRGPYEQYF
. | 14 | . | TRBJ1-2 | TRBV28 | TGTGCCAGCAGTTTATTAGGTGGCGCGGGGGGCTACACCTTC | CASSLLGGAGGYTF
. | 16 | . | TRBJ1-2 | TRBV18 | TGTGCCAGCTCACCCCGCTTGACCCAGCGCATCTATGGCTACACCTTC | CASSPRLTQRIYGYTF
. | 12 | . | TRBJ1-2 | TRBV6-5 | TGTGCCACCATAGCGGGGGGAAATGGCTACACCTTC | CATIAGGNGYTF
TRBD2 | 15 | . | TRBJ2-1 | TRBV6-6 | TGTGCCAGCACTTTAGCGGGGGGCGGCTACAATGAGCAGTTCTTC | CASTLAGGGYNEQFF
TRBD2 | 15 | . | TRBJ2-2 | TRBV4-1 | TGCGCCAGCAGCCCGGGACTAGCGGGGGCCGGGGAGCTGTTTTTT | CASSPGLAGAGELFF
. | 14 | . | TRBJ1-3 | TRBV6-6 | TGTGCCAGCAGTTTCGGTGGCTCTGGAAACACCATATATTTT | CASSFGGSGNTIYF
TRBD2 | 15 | once | TRBJ2-7 | TRBV19 | TGTGCCAGTAGTATCATACTAGCGGGGCTCTACGAGCAGTACTTC | CASSIILAGLYEQYF
. | 15 | . | TRBJ2-5 | TRBV21-1 | TGTGCCAGCAGCAAAGATCAGGGGTGGCAAGAGACCCAGTACTTC | CASSKDQGWQETQYF
TRBD2 | 16 | . | TRBJ2-5 | TRBV5-4 | TGTGCCAGCAGCTTGGGCGGGACTAGCGGGGGAGAGACCCAGTACTTC | CASSLGGTSGGETQYF
TRBD1 | 16 | . | TRBJ2-7 | TRBV4-2 | TGTGCCAGCAGCCAGGATACAGGGGGCGCTTCCTACGAGCAGTACTTC | CASSQDTGGASYEQYF
. | 17 | . | TRBJ2-3 | TRBV24-1 | TGTGCCACCAGTGATTTAGGGACTTCCCCATTCCCAGATACGCAGTATTTT | CATSDLGTSPFPDTQYF
TRBD1 | 15 | . | TRBJ2-3 | TRBV11-3 | TGTGCCAGCAGCTTGGGGCGGACAGGCGCAGATACGCAGTATTTT | CASSLGRTGADTQYF
TRBD2 | 14 | . | TRBJ2-7 | TRBV7-2 | TGTGCCAGCAGCAGACTAGCGGGGGGGTACGAGCAGTACTTC | CASSRLAGGYEQYF
. | 15 | few | TRBJ1-1 | TRBV25-1 | TGTGCCAGCAGTGAATGGGGGGGGATGAACACTGAAGCTTTCTTT | CASSEWGGMNTEAFF
TRBD1 | 13 | once | TRBJ2-5 | TRBV27 | TGTGCCAGCAGCTCCGGGACAGGGGTCTACCAGTACTTC | CASSSGTGVYQYF
. | 14 | . | TRBJ1-1 | TRBV18 | TGTGCCAGCTCACCGGCGGCGGTGGACACTGAAGCTTTCTTT | CASSPAAVDTEAFF
. | 14 | once | TRBJ1-3 | TRBV6-5 | TGTGCCAGCAGTTCAGGAAACTCTGGAAACACCATATATTTT | CASSSGNSGNTIYF
TRBD1 | 15 | few | TRBJ1-5 | TRBV6-5 | TGTGCCAGCAGAAGAGGACAGGGTAGCAATCAGCCCCAGCATTTT | CASRRGQGSNQPQHF
TRBD2 | 17 | . | TRBJ2-2 | TRBV7-2 | TGTGCCAGCAGCTTACTCGGGACTAGCGGGCTCACCGGGGAGCTGTTTTTT | CASSLLGTSGLTGELFF
TRBD2 | 15 | . | TRBJ2-5 | TRBV19 | TGTGCCAGTAGTCTCCGGGGGGGGTACCAAGAGACCCAGTACTTC | CASSLRGGYQETQYF
. | 15 | . | TRBJ1-2 | TRBV6-2/TRBV6-3 | TGTGCCAGCAGCACTTCGGCGGGGGGCAACTATGGCTACACCTTC | CASSTSAGGNYGYTF
. | 14 | . | TRBJ1-1 | TRBV5-1 | TGCGCCAGCAGCTTGGGACAGAAGAACACTGAAGCTTTCTTT | CASSLGQKNTEAFF
. | 16 | . | TRBJ2-7 | TRBV3-1/TRBV3-2 | TGTGCCAGCAGTGTTGAACTAAGGGTTGGAGGAAAAGAGCAGTACTTC | CASSVELRVGGKEQYF
. | 12 | . | TRBJ1-1 | TRBV5-4 | TGTGCCAGCAGCTTGGGGCGGTCGGAAGCTTTCTTT | CASSLGRSEAFF
. | 16 | . | TRBJ2-5 | TRBV7-2 | TGTGCCAGCAGCTTAAGTTCGGTTTTAACCAAAGAGACCCAGTACTTC | CASSLSSVLTKETQYF
. | 14 | . | TRBJ1-3 | TRBV7-3 | TGTGCCAGCAGCCGAGGCAACGCTGGAAACACCATATATTTT | CASSRGNAGNTIYF
TRBD1 | 15 | . | TRBJ2-3 | TRBV5-1 | TGCGCCAGCAGCCAACAGGGGGCTGGCACAGATACGCAGTATTTT | CASSQQGAGTDTQYF
TRBD1 | 15 | . | TRBJ1-2 | TRBV7-8 | TGTGCCAGCAGCCCCGGACAGGGTGGGAGCTATGGCTACACCTTC | CASSPGQGGSYGYTF
. | 13 | . | TRBJ1-1 | TRBV12-3/TRBV12-4 | TGTGCCAGCAGTCCCCCCCAGGCCACTGAAGCTTTCTTT | CASSPPQATEAFF
. | 12 | few | TRBJ2-2 | TRBV6-5 | TGTGCCAGCAGGCTAGGTACCGGGGAGCTGTTTTTT | CASRLGTGELFF